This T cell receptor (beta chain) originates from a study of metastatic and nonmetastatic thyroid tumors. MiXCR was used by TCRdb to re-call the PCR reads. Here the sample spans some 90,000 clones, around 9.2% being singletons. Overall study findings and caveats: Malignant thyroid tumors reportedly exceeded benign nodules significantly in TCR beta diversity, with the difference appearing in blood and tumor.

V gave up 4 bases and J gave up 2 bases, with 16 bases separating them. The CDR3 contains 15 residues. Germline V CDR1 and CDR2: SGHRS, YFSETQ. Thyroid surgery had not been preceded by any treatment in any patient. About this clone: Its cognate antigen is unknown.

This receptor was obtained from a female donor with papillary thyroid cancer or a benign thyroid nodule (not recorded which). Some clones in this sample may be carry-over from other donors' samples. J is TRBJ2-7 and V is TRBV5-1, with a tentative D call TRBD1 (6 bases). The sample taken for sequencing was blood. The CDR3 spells CASSPRQGIPYEQYF. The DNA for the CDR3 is TGCGCCAGCAGCCCGCGGCAGGGGATCCCCTACGAGCAGTACTTC.